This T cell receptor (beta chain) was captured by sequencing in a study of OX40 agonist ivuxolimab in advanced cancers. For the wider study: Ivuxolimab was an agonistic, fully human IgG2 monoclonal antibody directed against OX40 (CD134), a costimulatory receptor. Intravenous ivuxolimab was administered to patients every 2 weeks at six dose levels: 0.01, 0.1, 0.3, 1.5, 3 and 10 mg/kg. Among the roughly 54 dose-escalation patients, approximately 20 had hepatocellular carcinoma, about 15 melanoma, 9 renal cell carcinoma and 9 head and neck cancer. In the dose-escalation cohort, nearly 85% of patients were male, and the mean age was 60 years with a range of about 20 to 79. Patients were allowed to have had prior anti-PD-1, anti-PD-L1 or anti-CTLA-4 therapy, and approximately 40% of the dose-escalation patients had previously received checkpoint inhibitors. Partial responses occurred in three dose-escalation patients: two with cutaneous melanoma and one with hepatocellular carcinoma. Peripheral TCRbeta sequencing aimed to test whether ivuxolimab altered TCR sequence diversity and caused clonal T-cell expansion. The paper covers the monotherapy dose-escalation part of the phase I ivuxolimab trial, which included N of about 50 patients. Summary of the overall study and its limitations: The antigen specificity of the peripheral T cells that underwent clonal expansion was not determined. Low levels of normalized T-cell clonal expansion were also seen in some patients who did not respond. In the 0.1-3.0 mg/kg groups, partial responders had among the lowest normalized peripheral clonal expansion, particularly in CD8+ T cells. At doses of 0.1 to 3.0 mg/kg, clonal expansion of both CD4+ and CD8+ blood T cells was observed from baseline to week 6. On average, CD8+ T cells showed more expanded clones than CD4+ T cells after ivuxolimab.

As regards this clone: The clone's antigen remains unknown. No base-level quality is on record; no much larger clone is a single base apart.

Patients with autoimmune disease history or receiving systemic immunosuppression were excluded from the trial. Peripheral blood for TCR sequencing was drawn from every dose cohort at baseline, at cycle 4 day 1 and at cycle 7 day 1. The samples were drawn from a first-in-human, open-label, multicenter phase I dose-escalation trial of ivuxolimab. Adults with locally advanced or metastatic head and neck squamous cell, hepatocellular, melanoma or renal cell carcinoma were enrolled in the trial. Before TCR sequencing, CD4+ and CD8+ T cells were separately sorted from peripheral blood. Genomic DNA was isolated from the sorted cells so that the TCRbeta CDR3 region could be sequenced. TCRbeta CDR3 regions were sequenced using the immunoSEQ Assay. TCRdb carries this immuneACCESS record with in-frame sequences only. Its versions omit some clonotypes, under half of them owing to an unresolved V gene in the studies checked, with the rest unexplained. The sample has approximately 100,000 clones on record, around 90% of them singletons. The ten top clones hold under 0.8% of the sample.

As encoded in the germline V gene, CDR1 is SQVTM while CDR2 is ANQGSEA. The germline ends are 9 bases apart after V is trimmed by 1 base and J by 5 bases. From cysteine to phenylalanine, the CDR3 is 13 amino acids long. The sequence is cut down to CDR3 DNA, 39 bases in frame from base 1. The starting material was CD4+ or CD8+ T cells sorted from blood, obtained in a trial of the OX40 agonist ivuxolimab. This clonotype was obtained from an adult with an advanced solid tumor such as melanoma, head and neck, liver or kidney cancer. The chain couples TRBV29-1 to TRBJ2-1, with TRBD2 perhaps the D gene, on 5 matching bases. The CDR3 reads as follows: CSVEVAGDNEQFF. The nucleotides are TGCAGCGTTGAAGTGGCCGGGGACAATGAGCAGTTCTTC.